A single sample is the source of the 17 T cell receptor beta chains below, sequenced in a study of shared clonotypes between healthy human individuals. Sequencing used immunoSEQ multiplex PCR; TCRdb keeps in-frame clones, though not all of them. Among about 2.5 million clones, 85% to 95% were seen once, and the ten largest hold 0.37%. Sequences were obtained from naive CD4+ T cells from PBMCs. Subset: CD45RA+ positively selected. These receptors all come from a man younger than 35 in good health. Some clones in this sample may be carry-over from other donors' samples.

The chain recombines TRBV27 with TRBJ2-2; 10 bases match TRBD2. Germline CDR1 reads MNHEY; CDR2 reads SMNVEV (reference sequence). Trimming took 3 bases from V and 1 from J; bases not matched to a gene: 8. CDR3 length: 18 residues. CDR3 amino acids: CASSLRIAGGLNTGELFF. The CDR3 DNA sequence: TGTGCCAGCAGTTTGCGGATAGCGGGGGGACTGAACACCGGGGAGCTGTTTTTT.

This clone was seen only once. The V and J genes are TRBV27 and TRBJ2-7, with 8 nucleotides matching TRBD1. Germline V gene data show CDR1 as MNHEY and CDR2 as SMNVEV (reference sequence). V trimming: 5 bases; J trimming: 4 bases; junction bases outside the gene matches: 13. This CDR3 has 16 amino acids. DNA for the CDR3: TGTGCCAGCAGTCCCTCACAGGGGGGCATTTCATACGAGCAGTACTTC. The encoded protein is CASSPSQGGISYEQYF.

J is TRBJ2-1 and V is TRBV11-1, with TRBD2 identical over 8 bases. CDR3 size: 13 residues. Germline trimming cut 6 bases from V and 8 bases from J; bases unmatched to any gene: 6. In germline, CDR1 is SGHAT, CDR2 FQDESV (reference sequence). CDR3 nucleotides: TGTGCCAGCAGTTCCAAGACTAGCGATGAGCAGTTCTTC. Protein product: CASSSKTSDEQFF. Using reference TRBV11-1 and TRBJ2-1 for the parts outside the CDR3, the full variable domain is EAEVAQSPRYKITEKSQAVAFWCDPISGHATLYWYRQILGQGPELLVQFQDESVVDDSQLPKDRFSAERLKGVDSTLKIQPAELGDSAMYLCASSSKTSDEQFFGPGTRLTVL.

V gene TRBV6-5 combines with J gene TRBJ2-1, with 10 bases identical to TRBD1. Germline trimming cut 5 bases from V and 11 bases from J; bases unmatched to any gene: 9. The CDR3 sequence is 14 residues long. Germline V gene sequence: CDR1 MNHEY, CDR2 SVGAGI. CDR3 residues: CASSPRDRGLQQFF. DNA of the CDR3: TGTGCCAGCAGTCCTCGGGACAGGGGTCTTCAGCAGTTCTTC.

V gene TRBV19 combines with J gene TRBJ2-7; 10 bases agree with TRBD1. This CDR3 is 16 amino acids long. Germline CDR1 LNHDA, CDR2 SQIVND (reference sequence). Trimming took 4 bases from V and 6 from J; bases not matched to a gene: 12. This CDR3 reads CASSTHRDRGPREQYF. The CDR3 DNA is TGTGCCAGTAGTACTCACCGGGACAGGGGCCCTCGCGAGCAGTACTTC. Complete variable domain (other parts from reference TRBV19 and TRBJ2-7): DGGITQSPKYLFRKEGQNVTLSCEQNLNHDAMYWYRQDPGQGLRLIYYSQIVNDFQKGDIAEGYSVSREKKESFPLTVTSAQKNPTAFYLCASSTHRDRGPREQYFGPGTRLTVT.

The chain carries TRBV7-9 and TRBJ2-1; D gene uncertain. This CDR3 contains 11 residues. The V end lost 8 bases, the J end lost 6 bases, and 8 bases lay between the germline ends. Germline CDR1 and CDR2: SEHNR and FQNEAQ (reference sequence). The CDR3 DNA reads TGTGCCAGCTCCCGCAGCAATGAGCAGTTCTTC. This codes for CASSRSNEQFF.

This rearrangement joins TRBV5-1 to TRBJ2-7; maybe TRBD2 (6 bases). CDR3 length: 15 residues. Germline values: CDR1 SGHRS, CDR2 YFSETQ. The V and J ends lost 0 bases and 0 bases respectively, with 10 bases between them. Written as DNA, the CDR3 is TGCGCCAGCAGCTTGGATGGGGGGAACTCCTACGAGCAGTACTTC. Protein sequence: CASSLDGGNSYEQYF.

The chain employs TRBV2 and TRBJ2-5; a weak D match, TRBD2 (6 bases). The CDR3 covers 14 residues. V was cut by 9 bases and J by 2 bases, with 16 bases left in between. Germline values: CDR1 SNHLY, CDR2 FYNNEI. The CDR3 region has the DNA TGTGCCAGTCTTCCGGTAGCGGTTCAAGAGACCCAGTACTTC. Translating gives CASLPVAVQETQYF.

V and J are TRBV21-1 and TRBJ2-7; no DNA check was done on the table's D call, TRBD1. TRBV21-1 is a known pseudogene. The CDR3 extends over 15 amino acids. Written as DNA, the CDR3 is TGTGCCAGCAGCAAAGCGGCCAGGGGGTTAGACGAGCAGTACTTC. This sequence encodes CASSKAARGLDEQYF.

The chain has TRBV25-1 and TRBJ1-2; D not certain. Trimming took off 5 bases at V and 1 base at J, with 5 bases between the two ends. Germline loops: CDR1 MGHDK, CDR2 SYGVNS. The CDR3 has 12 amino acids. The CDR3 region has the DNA TGTGCCAGCAGTTTTGATAACTATGGCTACACCTTC. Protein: CASSFDNYGYTF.

The CDR3 region has the DNA TGCGCCAGCAACCGGGGACTAGCGGGAACAGATACGCAGTATTTT. Translation: CASNRGLAGTDTQYF. V is TRBV5-1 and J is TRBJ2-3; 13 bases line up with TRBD2. Germline loops: CDR1 SGHRS, CDR2 YFSETQ. The CDR3 is made up of 15 amino acids. V dropped 6 bases and J dropped 3; count of bases not matched to a gene: 4.

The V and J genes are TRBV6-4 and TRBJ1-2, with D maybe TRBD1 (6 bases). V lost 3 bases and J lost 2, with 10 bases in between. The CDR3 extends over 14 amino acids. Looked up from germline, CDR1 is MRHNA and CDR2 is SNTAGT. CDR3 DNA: TGTGCCAGCAGTGAATCTACAGGGAACTATGGCTACACCTTC. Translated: CASSESTGNYGYTF.

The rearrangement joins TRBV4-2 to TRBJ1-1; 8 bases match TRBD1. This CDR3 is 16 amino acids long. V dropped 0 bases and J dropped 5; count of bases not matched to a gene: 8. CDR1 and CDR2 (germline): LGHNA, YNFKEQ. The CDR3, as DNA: TGTGCCAGCAGCCAAGATGGTCAGGGGGCGTATACTGAAGCTTTCTTT. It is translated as CASSQDGQGAYTEAFF.

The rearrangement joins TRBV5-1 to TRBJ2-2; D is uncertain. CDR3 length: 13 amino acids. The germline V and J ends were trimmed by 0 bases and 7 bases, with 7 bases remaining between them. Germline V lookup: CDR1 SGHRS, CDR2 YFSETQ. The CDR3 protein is CASSLALSGELFF. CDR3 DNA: TGCGCCAGCAGCTTGGCCCTTAGCGGGGAGCTGTTTTTT. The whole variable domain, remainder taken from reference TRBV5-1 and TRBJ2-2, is KAGVTQTPRYLIKTRGQQVTLSCSPISGHRSVSWYQQTPGQGLQFLFEYFSETQRNKGNFPGRFSGRQFSNSRSEMNVSTLELGDSALYLCASSLALSGELFFGEGSRLTVL.

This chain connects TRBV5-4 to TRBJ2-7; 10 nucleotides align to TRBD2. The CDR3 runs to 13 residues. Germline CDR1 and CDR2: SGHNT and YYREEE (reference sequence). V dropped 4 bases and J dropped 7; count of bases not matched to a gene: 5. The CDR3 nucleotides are TGTGCCAGCAGCCCCCGGACTAGCGGAGAGCAGTACTTC. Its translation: CASSPRTSGEQYF.

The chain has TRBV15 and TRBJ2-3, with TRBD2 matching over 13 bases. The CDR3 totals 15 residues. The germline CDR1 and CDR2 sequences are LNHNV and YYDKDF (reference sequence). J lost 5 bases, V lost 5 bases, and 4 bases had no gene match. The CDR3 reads CATSGGLAGVDTQYF. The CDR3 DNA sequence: TGTGCCACCAGCGGAGGACTAGCGGGAGTAGATACGCAGTATTTT.

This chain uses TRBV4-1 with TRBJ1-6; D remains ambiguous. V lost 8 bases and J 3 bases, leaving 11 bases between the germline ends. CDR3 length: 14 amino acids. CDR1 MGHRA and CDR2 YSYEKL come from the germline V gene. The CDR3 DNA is TGCGCCAGCGCGGTAGCAATCTATAATTCACCCCTCCACTTT. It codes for CASAVAIYNSPLHF.